This TCR beta chain was found in a study of OX40 agonist ivuxolimab in advanced cancers. Study-level information: Patients with prior anti-PD-1, anti-PD-L1 or anti-CTLA-4 therapy were eligible; less than 50% had some.

Per germline, CDR1 SGHNT and CDR2 YYREEE (reference sequence). CDR3 length: 17 amino acids. V lost 5 bases and J lost 5; bases outside the gene matches: 12. TCRdb's table, derived via immunoSEQ multiplex PCR, lists solely in-frame clones and lacks some. Among roughly 9,800 clones, roughly three fifths were seen once, and the ten largest hold 46%. This receptor was taken from an adult with an advanced solid tumor such as melanoma, head and neck, liver or kidney cancer. V gene TRBV5-4 combines with J gene TRBJ2-3; the match to TRBD1 covers 12 bases. The sample here was CD4+ or CD8+ T cells sorted from blood, taken in a trial of the OX40 agonist ivuxolimab. CDR3 amino acids: CASRSVPGQGAGDTQYF. The CDR3 nucleotides read TGTGCCAGCAGATCTGTACCGGGACAGGGGGCTGGAGATACGCAGTATTTT.